These 13 T cell receptor beta chains originate from one sample sequenced in a study of blood T cell repertoires in COVID-19 (dated by TCRdb to about 2020). Library generation was performed with the immunoSEQ multiplex PCR assay. As stored in TCRdb, this immuneACCESS dataset retains in-frame rearrangements with V and J assigned. A fraction of the clones does not appear; measured against another copy, unresolved V genes explain less than half of the discrepancy, and the remainder lacks a known reason. Recorded for this sample are about 110,000 clones; about 70% of them occurred a single time. More than 0.8% of the sample belongs to the ten largest clones. The sequenced sample was peripheral blood. The receptors were sampled from a human donor with acute or convalescent COVID-19. The donor label of this sample is uncertain.

This clone has just one count. The rearrangement joins TRBV11-2 to TRBJ2-5, with D possibly being TRBD2 (5 bases). This CDR3 contains 12 residues. CDR1 and CDR2 from the germline V gene are SGHAT and FQNNGV. Between the trimmed V and J ends, which lost 5 bases and 7 bases, there was a span of 11 bases. CDR3 sequence reads: CASSRLEGTQYF. The CDR3 DNA reads TGTGCCAGCAGCCGGCTAGAGGGGACCCAGTACTTC.

The chain couples TRBV30 to TRBJ1-4; TRBD1 is a possible D gene (5 bases). The V gene's germline CDR1 is GTSNPN and CDR2 SVGIG (reference sequence). With 2 bases removed from V and 6 bases from J, the gap between germline ends came to 16 bases. CDR3 length: 15 amino acids. CDR3 in amino acids: CAWSTGVAGDEKLFF. CDR3 DNA sequence: TGTGCCTGGAGTACGGGGGTGGCGGGCGATGAAAAACTGTTTTTT.

The chain's CDR3 is CASSSGTGSYNEQFF. In DNA form, the CDR3 reads TGTGCCAGCAGTTCCGGGACAGGGTCTTACAATGAGCAGTTCTTC. The chain joins TRBV11-3 to TRBJ2-1; 9 bases line up with TRBD1. Germline V lookup: CDR1 SGHNT, CDR2 YENEEA. The CDR3 runs 15 residues. Unmatched junction bases numbered 7, after V lost 6 bases and J lost 4 bases.

The chain links TRBV6-5 to TRBJ1-1; TRBD1 might be the D (6 bases). The CDR3 runs to 12 residues. Germline-derived CDR1 and CDR2 are MNHEY and SVGAGI. Trimming stripped 7 bases from V and 3 bases from J, with 9 bases between. Written as DNA, the CDR3 is TGTGCCAGCAAAGGGGGTCACACTGAAGCTTTCTTT. Protein product: CASKGGHTEAFF.

V gene TRBV10-3 combines with J gene TRBJ2-7; 10 positions agree with TRBD2. With V trimmed by 3 bases and J by 7 bases, 9 bases remained unmatched. CDR3 length: 15 amino acids. Germline CDR1 and CDR2: ENHRY and SYGVKD. For the CDR3, the DNA is TGTGCCATCAGTGACACCGGGACTAGCGCAAGAGAGCAGTACGTC. Its translation is CAISDTGTSAREQYV.

The chain has TRBV18 and TRBJ2-5; 11 nucleotides match TRBD2. CDR3 length equals 15 residues. V lost 1 base to trimming and J lost 2 bases; unmatched junction nucleotides: 0. Looked up from germline, CDR1 is KGHSH and CDR2 is LQKENI. CDR3 sequence (DNA): TGTGCCAGCTCACCACGACTAGCGGGGCAAGAGACCCAGTACTTC. Its translation is CASSPRLAGQETQYF.

J is TRBJ1-2 and V is TRBV18; possibly TRBD1 for D (5 bases). V shed 0 bases and J shed 8 bases, with 13 bases lying between them. Germline CDR1 reads KGHSH; CDR2 reads LQKENI. The CDR3 extends over 14 amino acids. CDR3 in amino acids: CASSPPGQYRGYTF. The CDR3 DNA reads as TGTGCCAGCTCACCACCGGGGCAGTATAGAGGCTACACCTTC. Variable domain in full (rest from reference TRBV18 and TRBJ1-2): NAGVMQNPRHLVRRRGQEARLRCSPMKGHSHVYWYRQLPEEGLKFMVYLQKENIIDESGMPKERFSAEFPKEGPSILRIQQVVRGDSAAYFCASSPPGQYRGYTFGSGTRLTVV.

The rearrangement joins TRBV11-2 to TRBJ2-3; D ambiguous. V lost 3 bases to trimming and J lost 0 bases, with 10 bases between them. Germline CDR1 reads SGHAT; CDR2 reads FQNNGV. This CDR3 region has 15 residues. The CDR3 spells CASSFRYYSTDTQYF. The CDR3 DNA reads as TGTGCCAGCAGCTTTCGGTACTATAGCACAGATACGCAGTATTTT.

The V call is TRBV30, the J call TRBJ1-5; TRBD1 agrees at 10 bases. V shed 0 bases, J shed 1 base, and the junction held 9 bases outside the gene matches. CDR1 is GTSNPN, CDR2 SVGIG, per germline (reference sequence). This CDR3 is 18 amino acids long. CDR3 sequence: CAWSVLYGTGESNQPQHF. The CDR3, as DNA: TGTGCCTGGAGTGTACTTTACGGGACAGGGGAAAGCAATCAGCCCCAGCATTTT.

Only a few counts were recorded for this clone. CDR3 residues: CASSLARSQETQYF. As DNA, the CDR3 is TGTGCCAGCAGCTTAGCCCGCAGCCAAGAGACCCAGTACTTC. The chain employs TRBV7-9 and TRBJ2-5; D call uncertain. The CDR3 has 14 amino acids. CDR1 is SEHNR, CDR2 FQNEAQ, per germline (reference sequence). Trimming took off 0 bases at V and 1 base at J, with 6 bases between the two ends.

The V gene is TRBV24-1, the J gene TRBJ2-3, with 9 bases fitting TRBD1. CDR1 and CDR2 from the germline V gene are KGHDR and SFDVKD. The CDR3 has 20 amino acids. V dropped 0 bases and J dropped 4; count of bases not matched to a gene: 16. In nucleotides, the CDR3 is TGTGCCACCAGTGATTTGCATGGGGACAGGGTGGCGGGATGGGCAGATACGCAGTATTTT. It encodes CATSDLHGDRVAGWADTQYF.

This clone has more than one count but fewer than ten. The chain couples TRBV2 to TRBJ2-3, with D unresolved. The V and J ends lost 4 bases and 1 base respectively, with 6 bases between them. The CDR3 contains 13 residues. Germline V CDR1 and CDR2: SNHLY, FYNNEI. DNA of the CDR3: TGTGCCAGCAGTGCGCTAGGCACAGATACGCAGTATTTT. It encodes CASSALGTDTQYF.

V and J are TRBV5-1 and TRBJ2-1; a weak D match, TRBD1 (5 bases). Germline V gene data show CDR1 as SGHRS and CDR2 as YFSETQ. CDR3 length: 13 residues. Trimming stripped 0 bases from V and 6 bases from J, with 7 bases between. The CDR3 region has the DNA TGCGCCAGCAGCTTGGTCAGGGTCAATGAGCAGTTCTTC. As protein: CASSLVRVNEQFF. Complete variable domain (other parts from reference TRBV5-1 and TRBJ2-1): KAGVTQTPRYLIKTRGQQVTLSCSPISGHRSVSWYQQTPGQGLQFLFEYFSETQRNKGNFPGRFSGRQFSNSRSEMNVSTLELGDSALYLCASSLVRVNEQFFGPGTRLTVL.